This T cell receptor beta chain was retrieved from a study of human T cells and chemical hapten exposure. About the study: Small pooled library volume differences chiefly drove per-sample TCR yield variation.

On this clonotype itself: The antigen is undetermined.

Noted time point: pre-sensitization, week 0. Treatment defined: therapeutic diphenylcyclopropenone sensitization with weekly scalp DPC. CDR3 size: 14 residues. V gave up 3 bases and J gave up 7 bases; unmatched junction bases: 4. What the library attached to individual cDNA molecules were unique molecular identifiers. TCRdb recomputed calls from the RACE reads with MiXCR, one row per CDR3 protein. Of about 98,000 distinct CDR3 sequences in the sample, about a tenth were seen once. Whole-study findings and limits: TCRs at high frequency, those above 1 in 1000, did not change with DPC sensitization.

The receptor's source is a woman aged 55-69 years with alopecia areata. Some clones in this sample may be carry-over from other donors' samples. This rearrangement joins TRBV12-3 or TRBV12-4 to TRBJ1-5, with TRBD1 identical over 9 bases. Sequencing was performed on whole blood, taken in connection with sensitization to the hapten diphenylcyclopropenone (DPC). The CDR3 region is CASSLTGGWQPQHF. In nucleotides, the CDR3 is TGTGCCAGCAGTTTGACAGGGGGGTGGCAGCCCCAGCATTTT.